One and the same sample provided the 22 T cell receptor beta chains below, sequenced in a study of blood T cell repertoires in COVID-19. TCRdb's copy holds only in-frame clones and misses some; the assay was immunoSEQ multiplex PCR. This table has approximately 46,000 clones, about 85% appearing once. Sequencing used peripheral blood. These receptors all come from a human donor in a cohort sampled during active COVID-19.

This clone was seen once. The chain links TRBV2 to TRBJ2-5; 7 bases agree with TRBD2. The ends lost 4 bases at V and 5 bases at J; junction bases unmatched: 4. The CDR3 has 13 amino acids. Looked up from germline, CDR1 is SNHLY and CDR2 is FYNNEI. The CDR3 sequence: CASSGLAAETQYF. The CDR3 coding sequence is TGTGCCAGCAGTGGGCTAGCGGCGGAGACCCAGTACTTC.

This clone is medium-sized (0.01 to 0.1%) within its sample. In DNA, the CDR3 is TGTGCCACCAGCAGAGGAGTCGCGGGTCCGGAGACCCAGTACTTC. Protein product: CATSRGVAGPETQYF. This sequence joins TRBV15 and TRBJ2-5; D is possibly TRBD2 (5 bases). Germline loops: CDR1 LNHNV, CDR2 YYDKDF (reference sequence). This CDR3 contains 15 residues. V lost 1 base and J 5 bases, leaving 14 bases between the germline ends.

The V and J genes are TRBV5-1 and TRBJ1-1; D gene uncertain. V was trimmed by 2 bases and J by 5 bases, leaving 10 bases between them. The CDR3 length is 13 residues. The germline gives CDR1 SGHRS, CDR2 YFSETQ. The chain's CDR3 is CASSFGGETEAFF. The DNA of the CDR3 is TGCGCCAGCAGCTTTGGTGGGGAGACTGAAGCTTTCTTT.

The rearrangement links TRBV19 to TRBJ2-7; the match to TRBD2 covers 7 bases. The germline CDR1 and CDR2 sequences are LNHDA and SQIVND (reference sequence). CDR3 size: 16 residues. V was clipped by 6 bases and J by 2 bases; unmatched bases: 13. This CDR3 is CASSKDWRGTTYEQYF. CDR3 bases: TGTGCCAGTAGCAAAGACTGGCGGGGGACCACCTACGAGCAGTACTTC.

With respect to this clone: One end of the junction fails to match germline, which may point to a read error. This sequence joins TRBV2 and TRBJ2-1, with TRBD1 identical over 10 bases. The CDR3 spans 14 residues. The germline V gene encodes CDR1 SNHLY and CDR2 FYNNEI. The DNA for the CDR3 is TGTGCCAGCAATGAAGGGACAGGGGTAAATGAGCAGTTCTTC. Its translation: CASNEGTGVNEQFF.

The chain recombines TRBV7-2 with TRBJ1-5; D might be TRBD1 (6 bases). The CDR3 extends over 15 amino acids. The germline V gene has CDR1 SGHTA and CDR2 FQGNSA. V gave up 4 bases and J gave up 4 bases, with 14 bases separating them. CDR3 nucleotides: TGTGCCAGCAGCTCCAGGACCCAGGGGAATCAGCCCCAGCATTTT. It translates to CASSSRTQGNQPQHF.

The rearrangement links TRBV6-5 to TRBJ1-3, with 7 bases aligning to TRBD1. The CDR3 contains 15 residues. Per germline, CDR1 MNHEY and CDR2 SVGAGI. V was pared by 8 bases and J by 0 bases, with 7 bases of the junction left unmatched. The CDR3 loop reads CASGRTGDSGNTIYF. As DNA, the CDR3 is TGTGCCAGCGGAAGGACAGGAGACTCTGGAAACACCATATATTTT.

This chain joins TRBV9 and TRBJ2-3; D possibly corresponds to TRBD1 (5 bases). V was shortened by 4 bases and J by 0 bases, with 12 bases between the two germline ends. The CDR3 loop spans 15 amino acids. CDR1 and CDR2 from the germline V gene are SGDLS and YYNGEE. Here the CDR3 DNA reads TGTGCCAGCAGCTCAGGACACCGTAGCACAGATACGCAGTATTTT. This gives the protein CASSSGHRSTDTQYF.

V usage is TRBV11-2 and J usage is TRBJ2-7; perhaps TRBD1 as D (5 bases). In germline, CDR1 is SGHAT, CDR2 FQNNGV. V dropped 5 bases and J dropped 3 bases, with 14 bases sitting between them. The CDR3 runs 14 residues. CDR3 in DNA: TGTGCCAGCAGCCCACTGACAGTGCTCTACGAGCAGTACTTC. This sequence encodes CASSPLTVLYEQYF.

The CDR3 here is CASSLGSRAETQYF. CDR3 nucleotide sequence: TGTGCCAGCAGCTTGGGCTCCAGGGCAGAGACCCAGTACTTC. The chain carries TRBV5-6 and TRBJ2-5, with D tentatively TRBD1 (5 bases). The germline gives CDR1 SGHDT, CDR2 YYEEEE. The V end lost 0 bases, the J end lost 4 bases, and 10 bases lay between the germline ends. The CDR3 is 14 amino acids.

V gene TRBV28 combines with J gene TRBJ2-7, with TRBD1 matching 9 bases. This CDR3 spans 13 amino acids. Germline CDR1 reads MDHEN; CDR2 reads SYDVKM. The CDR3: CATGGMGSYEQYF. DNA of the CDR3: TGTGCGACAGGGGGTATGGGGTCCTACGAGCAGTACTTC. The entire variable domain, with the rest obtained from reference TRBV28 and TRBJ2-7, is as follows: DVKVTQSSRYLVKRTGEKVFLECVQDMDHENMFWYRQDPGLGLRLIYFSYDVKMKEKGDIPEGYSVSREKKERFSLILESASTNQTSMYLCATGGMGSYEQYFGPGTRLTVT.

Here the CDR3 reads CASSPTTGSPEAFF. DNA for the CDR3: TGTGCCAGCAGCCCCACCACAGGTTCCCCTGAAGCTTTCTTT. The rearrangement joins TRBV5-4 to TRBJ1-1; TRBD1 might be the D (5 bases). Trimming left V 4 bases short and J 6 bases short, with 16 bases between. This CDR3 comprises 14 residues. The germline V gene encodes CDR1 SGHNT and CDR2 YYREEE (reference sequence).

This sequence joins TRBV28 and TRBJ2-5; 7 bases fit TRBD2. This CDR3 has 16 residues. Germline assignment: CDR1 MDHEN and CDR2 SYDVKM. V shed 5 bases and J 7 bases; nucleotides not matched to a gene: 16. CDR3: CASSVGSSGSVGTQYF. For the CDR3, the DNA is TGTGCCAGCAGTGTCGGGTCTAGCGGTTCCGTGGGGACCCAGTACTTC.

This clone was detected a few times. CDR3 in DNA: TGTGCCAGCAGTTACCCCGAAGAGAGAGAGACCCAGTACTTC. This codes for CASSYPEERETQYF. V gene TRBV6-6 combines with J gene TRBJ2-5, with D hard to call. Germline CDR1 is MNHNY and CDR2 is SVGAGI (reference sequence). CDR3 length: 14 amino acids. V lost 2 bases and J 4 bases, leaving 11 bases between the germline ends.

The rearrangement uses TRBV30 and TRBJ1-1, with D unclear. Germline V gives CDR1 GTSNPN, CDR2 SVGIG (reference sequence). This CDR3 is 12 amino acids long. The V end lost 5 bases, the J end lost 0 bases, and 7 bases lay between the germline ends. The chain's CDR3 is CAWDEMNTEAFF. CDR3 in DNA: TGTGCCTGGGACGAGATGAACACTGAAGCTTTCTTT.

J is TRBJ2-5 and V is TRBV2; TRBD2 matches at 7 bases. Germline V gene lookup returns CDR1 SNHLY and CDR2 FYNNEI. Trimming removed 7 bases from V and 2 bases from J; junction bases left unmatched: 1. The CDR3 covers 12 residues. The CDR3 nucleotides are TGTGCCAGCAATAGCGGGCAAGAGACCCAGTACTTC. Translation gives CASNSGQETQYF.

CDR3 in amino acids: CASSLAGAGANVLTF. The CDR3 DNA reads TGTGCCAGCAGTTTAGCGGGGGCTGGGGCCAACGTCCTGACTTTC. The V and J genes are TRBV28 and TRBJ2-6; TRBD2 matches at 7 bases. The length of the CDR3 is 15 residues. V was clipped by 2 bases and J by 2 bases; unmatched bases: 0. Per the germline V gene, CDR1 is MDHEN and CDR2 is SYDVKM.

J is TRBJ2-1 and V is TRBV5-1, with D possibly matching TRBD1 (5 bases). The V end lost 1 base, the J end lost 3 bases, and 8 bases lay between the germline ends. Per germline, CDR1 SGHRS and CDR2 YFSETQ. The CDR3 extends over 14 amino acids. CDR3 sequence: CASSLPTGYNEQFF. The CDR3, as DNA: TGCGCCAGCAGCTTGCCAACAGGCTACAATGAGCAGTTCTTC.

This clone was recorded once. The rearrangement uses TRBV28 and TRBJ2-3, with TRBD2 matching over 12 bases. This CDR3 has 13 amino acids. Germline CDR1 is MDHEN and CDR2 is SYDVKM. V lost 5 bases, J lost 9 bases, and 3 bases stayed unmatched. CDR3 residues: CASSTSGGLTQYF. The CDR3 bases are TGTGCCAGCAGTACTAGCGGGGGGTTGACGCAGTATTTT.

The chain employs TRBV3-1 (or the pseudogene TRBV3-2) and TRBJ2-2; the D is unclear. This CDR3 comprises 12 residues. Germline-derived CDR1 and CDR2 are LGHDT and YNNKEL (reference sequence). V was cut by 5 bases and J by 4 bases, with 5 bases left in between. This chain's CDR3 is CASSWSTGELFF. The CDR3 nucleotides are TGTGCCAGCAGCTGGAGCACCGGGGAGCTGTTTTTT.

This clone has a single count. The chain has TRBV7-9 and TRBJ2-7, with TRBD1 matching 8 bases. CDR1 and CDR2 (germline): SEHNR, FQNEAQ (reference sequence). Trimming took 7 bases from V and 0 from J; bases not matched to a gene: 8. This CDR3 region has 15 residues. The CDR3 bases are TGTGCCAGCATCGGACAGGGAGGCTTCTCCTACGAGCAGTACTTC. This encodes CASIGQGGFSYEQYF.

CDR3 sequence (DNA): TGTGCCAGCAGCCGCCTTAGTGGCCAGGGCGGTGAGACCCAGTACTTC. This gives the protein CASSRLSGQGGETQYF. This rearrangement joins TRBV9 to TRBJ2-5; a weak D match, TRBD1 (5 bases). The V end lost 4 bases, the J end lost 5 bases, and 21 bases lay between the germline ends. The CDR3 runs to 16 residues. The V gene's germline CDR1 is SGDLS and CDR2 YYNGEE.